The T cell receptor beta chain under discussion was sequenced for a study of cytomegalovirus exposure and HLA in healthy donors. Across the whole study: Earlier, fewer than 130 million unique TCR beta sequences were recovered from approximately 200 million T cells by an analysis. Study conclusions and caveats: Presence/absence results assume similar sequencing depth per donor, which may not hold. Indistinguishable V segments such as TRBV6-2 and TRBV6-3 were excluded.

In this sample, this clone turned up a few times. The antigen is not known. In germline, CDR1 is MNHEY, CDR2 SMNVEV (reference sequence). The CDR3 has 15 amino acids. V shed 6 bases and J 4 bases; nucleotides not matched to a gene: 9. Vbeta (60) and Jbeta (13) primers were used in the PCR. Using immunoSEQ multiplex PCR, the repertoire was profiled, and TCRdb retains in-frame clones only, with some absent. The table includes some 170,000 clones, 75% detected once. What was sequenced was PBMCs. The rearrangement uses TRBV27 and TRBJ1-2, with 9 bases lining up with TRBD1. The origin of this receptor is a male donor in good health and CMV-seronegative. The CDR3 DNA reads as TGTGCCAGCAGCTCTCGGACAGGGGTCCCCTATGGCTACACCTTC. Amino acids: CASSSRTGVPYGYTF.